This TCR beta chain was captured in a study of response to subunit inactivated influenza vaccine (dated by TCRdb to 2016 to 2019). Background on the whole study: Deep quantitative T cell receptor repertoire profiling was used in the study to track responses to a trivalent subunit inactivated influenza vaccine.

Libraries came from RT-PCR. Sequencing was carried out with an Illumina HiSeq 2500. TCRdb itself trimmed the public reads at Q25 with fastp, ran MiXCR and retained productive beta chains. When rows share a CDR3 protein, they turn into one entry using the most common DNA and genes. For this sample the table gives over 450,000 distinct CDR3 sequences, of which 10% to 15% were detected only once. The leading ten clones occupy roughly 13% of the sample. In the case of this clonotype: Its antigen has not been determined. No qualities accompany the bases; no much larger clone lies one base away.

The time point label here, explained by the study, means: 45 days after influenza vaccine administration. The trim is 4 bases for V and 7 bases for J, with a gap of 15 bases between the germline ends. The cysteine opens and the phenylalanine closes a CDR3 of 14 amino acids. The kept DNA is CDR3 alone, 42 bases in frame from the first base. In the germline V gene, CDR1 corresponds to MDHEN and CDR2 to SYDVKM. The investigation overall reported the following: It was suggested by the authors that each seasonal influenza vaccination may recruit only a limited number of new T cells.

The sequence joins TRBV28 to TRBJ2-3; the D gene cannot be named for sure. The sequencing here drew on PBMCs from blood, taken roughly 46 days after vaccination. The sequence derives from a man aged 50 or older who received an inactivated influenza vaccine. Donor details come from another sample of the same person, matched by shared clones. The CDR3 reads as follows: CASSSRAFPNTQYF. The nucleotide sequence is given as TGTGCCAGCAGTTCCCGGGCCTTTCCGAATACGCAGTATTTT. With the portions outside the CDR3 filled from the reference TRBV28 and TRBJ2-3 genes, the complete variable region becomes DVKVTQSSRYLVKRTGEKVFLECVQDMDHENMFWYRQDPGLGLRLIYFSYDVKMKEKGDIPEGYSVSREKKERFSLILESASTNQTSMYLCASSSRAFPNTQYFGPGTRLTVL.